The 25 T cell receptor beta chains presented below share a single source sample, sequenced in a study of blood T cell repertoires in COVID-19. The table came from immunoSEQ multiplex PCR; TCRdb's copy has only in-frame clones and leaves some out. The sample contains around 300,000 clones, more than 85% of which appear only once. The sample consisted of peripheral blood. These receptors all come from a woman under 40 with COVID-19, enrolled during active disease.

J is TRBJ1-2 and V is TRBV7-2; D remains ambiguous. Trimming stripped 1 base from V and 4 bases from J, with 10 bases between. Germline values: CDR1 SGHTA, CDR2 FQGNSA. The CDR3 covers 14 residues. CDR3 residues: CASSLVSRSYGYTF. The CDR3 coding sequence is TGTGCCAGCAGCTTAGTTTCCAGAAGCTATGGCTACACCTTC.

The chain couples TRBV5-4 to TRBJ2-7; 9 bases map to TRBD2. Unmatched junction bases numbered 10, after V lost 1 base and J lost 5 bases. Looked up from germline, CDR1 is SGHNT and CDR2 is YYREEE (reference sequence). This CDR3 is built from 16 residues. CDR3 bases: TGTGCCAGCAGCTTGAAGGGAGCGGGAGGCCGCGACGAGCAGTACTTC. This codes for CASSLKGAGGRDEQYF.

This sequence joins TRBV27 and TRBJ1-2; possible D gene TRBD1, 5 bases. Germline V gene lookup returns CDR1 MNHEY and CDR2 SMNVEV (reference sequence). The CDR3 has 14 residues. Between the trimmed V and J ends, which lost 4 bases and 5 bases, there was a span of 14 bases. The CDR3 DNA reads as TGTGCCAGCAGTTCCTCCAGACAGCAATATGGCTACACCTTC. This gives the protein CASSSSRQQYGYTF.

The chain recombines TRBV25-1 with TRBJ1-4, with TRBD1 as a possible D gene (6 bases). This CDR3 has 18 amino acids. Trimming removed 5 bases at V and 2 bases at J, with 21 bases between. CDR1 and CDR2 from the germline V gene are MGHDK and SYGVNS. The DNA for the CDR3 is TGTGCCAGCAGTACGCAAGGGGACAAGTCCTATACTAATGAAAAACTGTTTTTT. Protein product: CASSTQGDKSYTNEKLFF. Based on the CDR3 plus reference TRBV25-1 and TRBJ1-4, the full variable domain is EADIYQTPRYLVIGTGKKITLECSQTMGHDKMYWYQQDPGMELHLIHYSYGVNSTEKGDLSSESTVSRIRTEHFPLTLESARPSHTSQYLCASSTQGDKSYTNEKLFFGSGTQLSVL.

V gene TRBV27 combines with J gene TRBJ1-6; no firm D call. The CDR3 covers 14 residues. V was shortened by 3 bases and J by 10 bases, with 13 bases between the two germline ends. Germline CDR1 MNHEY, CDR2 SMNVEV (reference sequence). The CDR3 nucleotides read TGTGCCAGCAGTTTGGCGGCCACGACCTCACCCCTCCACTTT. Translation gives CASSLAATTSPLHF.

The rearrangement uses TRBV11-2 and TRBJ2-6; TRBD1 matches at 11 bases. This CDR3 comprises 18 residues. J lost 2 bases, V lost 6 bases, and 9 bases had no gene match. Germline CDR1 is SGHAT and CDR2 is FQNNGV. The CDR3 here is CASRHPGTGGPGANVLTF. CDR3 sequence (DNA): TGTGCCAGCAGGCACCCCGGGACAGGGGGGCCTGGGGCCAACGTCCTGACTTTC.

The chain has TRBV7-3 and TRBJ2-1; D is perhaps TRBD1 (5 bases). Trimming removed 1 base at V and 9 bases at J, with 10 bases between. The V gene's germline CDR1 is SGHTA and CDR2 FQGTGA. The CDR3 has 13 amino acids. Written as DNA, the CDR3 is TGTGCCAGCAGCTTAATCCGCCAGGGTGAGCAGTTCTTC. The encoded protein is CASSLIRQGEQFF.

The chain carries TRBV11-2 and TRBJ1-1; the D gene is possibly TRBD1 (6 bases). CDR1 and CDR2 (germline): SGHAT, FQNNGV. Trimming removed 5 bases from V and 11 bases from J, with 24 bases in between. The CDR3 totals 15 residues. The CDR3 DNA reads as TGTGCCAGCAGCGAGAGCACCGGGGTCAGGGGTCGGGCTTTCTTT. This sequence encodes CASSESTGVRGRAFF. Looking up the rest from reference TRBV11-2 and TRBJ1-1 gives the full variable domain: EAGVAQSPRYKIIEKRQSVAFWCNPISGHATLYWYQQILGQGPKLLIQFQNNGVVDDSQLPKDRFSAERLKGVDSTLKIQPAKLEDSAVYLCASSESTGVRGRAFFGQGTRLTVV.

This chain uses TRBV19 with TRBJ2-1; the D gene is possibly TRBD1 (5 bases). V lost 6 bases to trimming and J lost 0 bases, with 6 bases between them. CDR1 is LNHDA and CDR2 is SQIVND in the germline V gene (reference sequence). The CDR3 runs to 13 residues. CDR3 bases: TGTGCCAGTAGCGACAGCTCCTACAATGAGCAGTTCTTC. This sequence encodes CASSDSSYNEQFF.

About this clone: Other nucleotide sequences from this sample produce the same CDR3. The rearrangement uses TRBV2 and TRBJ1-1; D is uncertain. The CDR3 contains 13 residues. Germline-derived CDR1 and CDR2 are SNHLY and FYNNEI. Deletions cut 4 bases from V and 1 base from J, with 7 bases between. The CDR3 DNA reads TGTGCCAGCAGTGTCCGGGAGAACACTGAAGCTTTCTTT. This encodes CASSVRENTEAFF.

The chain is built from TRBV19 and TRBJ2-3; D possibly corresponds to TRBD2 (6 bases). V lost 10 bases, J lost 3 bases, and 17 bases lay in between. From germline, CDR1 is LNHDA and CDR2 SQIVND (reference sequence). The CDR3 consists of 14 residues. This chain's CDR3 is CATGGSPSTDTQYF. Here the CDR3 DNA reads TGTGCCACAGGAGGGTCCCCTTCGACAGATACGCAGTATTTT.

The rearrangement joins TRBV6-5 to TRBJ1-6; 10 nucleotides line up with TRBD1. V gave up 5 bases and J gave up 9 bases; unmatched junction bases: 4. Germline CDR1 and CDR2: MNHEY and SVGAGI. The CDR3 totals 14 residues. The CDR3 coding sequence is TGTGCCAGCAGTAACCGGGACAGGGGTTCACCCCTCCACTTT. This codes for CASSNRDRGSPLHF.

The gene calls are TRBV11-2 and TRBJ2-1; 8 bases fit TRBD2. Germline lookup yields CDR1 SGHAT and CDR2 FQNNGV. The CDR3 runs 14 residues. J lost 7 bases, V lost 4 bases, and 6 bases had no gene match. The CDR3 loop reads CASSSGLAYNEQFF. In DNA form, the CDR3 reads TGTGCCAGCAGCTCCGGACTAGCTTATAATGAGCAGTTCTTC.

The CDR3 sequence is CASSITGEKSNQPQHF. As DNA, the CDR3 is TGTGCCAGTAGTATAACAGGGGAAAAAAGCAATCAGCCCCAGCATTTT. The chain couples TRBV19 to TRBJ1-5; TRBD1 matches at 7 bases. CDR1 LNHDA and CDR2 SQIVND come from the germline V gene (reference sequence). J was trimmed by 1 base and V by 2 bases; bases with no gene match: 5. This CDR3 contains 16 residues. The full variable domain, in which reference TRBV19 and TRBJ1-5 provide the parts outside the CDR3, is DGGITQSPKYLFRKEGQNVTLSCEQNLNHDAMYWYRQDPGQGLRLIYYSQIVNDFQKGDIAEGYSVSREKKESFPLTVTSAQKNPTAFYLCASSITGEKSNQPQHFGDGTRLSIL.

This rearrangement joins TRBV28 to TRBJ2-7; TRBD1 aligns across 8 bases. The V segment lost 6 bases and the J segment 3 bases; nucleotides outside the gene matches: 4. The CDR3 contains 13 residues. The V gene's germline CDR1 is MDHEN and CDR2 SYDVKM. CDR3 in DNA: TGTGCCAGCAGCTCTGGACAGGGCTACGAGCAGTACTTC. Amino acid sequence: CASSSGQGYEQYF.

The chain is built from TRBV11-2 and TRBJ2-1, with TRBD2 as a possible D gene (6 bases). CDR1 and CDR2 from the germline V gene are SGHAT and FQNNGV. Trimming left V 3 bases short and J 5 bases short, with 14 bases between. The CDR3 sequence is 15 residues long. CDR3 sequence: CASSFSGGFDNEQFF. The CDR3 DNA reads TGTGCCAGCAGCTTTAGCGGCGGCTTCGACAATGAGCAGTTCTTC.

The rearrangement joins TRBV2 to TRBJ1-5, with TRBD1 identical over 8 bases. This CDR3 contains 15 residues. Germline lookup yields CDR1 SNHLY and CDR2 FYNNEI. After removal of 6 bases from V and 7 bases from J, the junction contained 11 bases not matched to a gene. In nucleotides, the CDR3 is TGTGCCAGCAGCGTTACCGGACAGGGAAACCAGCCCCAGCATTTT. Its protein product is CASSVTGQGNQPQHF. Drawing the rest from reference TRBV2 and TRBJ1-5, the complete variable domain is EPEVTQTPSHQVTQMGQEVILRCVPISNHLYFYWYRQILGQKVEFLVSFYNNEISEKSEIFDDQFSVERPDGSNFTLKIRSTKLEDSAMYFCASSVTGQGNQPQHFGDGTRLSIL.

The chain recombines TRBV6-5 with TRBJ1-1; tentatively, D is TRBD1 (5 bases). The V end lost 2 bases, the J end lost 7 bases, and 11 bases lay between the germline ends. The germline V gene encodes CDR1 MNHEY and CDR2 SVGAGI. There are 13 residues in the CDR3. The CDR3 DNA sequence: TGTGCCAGCAGTTACCCAGGGCGTCTTGAAGCTTTCTTT. Encoded protein: CASSYPGRLEAFF.

The chain is built from TRBV6-6 and TRBJ1-6; D not resolved. V was trimmed by 2 bases and J by 16 bases, leaving 12 bases between them. From germline, CDR1 is MNHNY and CDR2 SVGAGI (reference sequence). This CDR3 contains 12 residues. The CDR3 DNA follows: TGTGCCAGCAGTTACGGGCCAGGCGCTCTCCACTTT. This encodes CASSYGPGALHF.

The genes are TRBV4-2 and TRBJ1-4, with D maybe TRBD1 (6 bases). The germline V and J ends were trimmed by 0 bases and 8 bases, with 16 bases remaining between them. Germline V CDR1 and CDR2: LGHNA, YNFKEQ. The CDR3 runs 16 residues. CDR3 sequence: CASSQDRAGVVEKLFF. CDR3 DNA: TGTGCCAGCAGCCAAGATCGGGCAGGGGTGGTCGAAAAACTGTTTTTT.

This chain links TRBV5-4 with TRBJ2-1; TRBD2 aligns across 10 bases. Trimming removed 0 bases from V and 6 bases from J; junction bases left unmatched: 6. The CDR3 contains 16 residues. The germline CDR1 and CDR2 sequences are SGHNT and YYREEE (reference sequence). CDR3 sequence: CASSLGLAGASNEQFF. The DNA for the CDR3 is TGTGCCAGCAGCTTGGGCCTAGCGGGAGCAAGCAATGAGCAGTTCTTC.

The chain uses TRBV5-4 and TRBJ1-2; no clear D. The germline V and J ends were trimmed by 3 bases and 0 bases, with 6 bases remaining between them. Germline CDR1 reads SGHNT; CDR2 reads YYREEE (reference sequence). CDR3 length equals 13 residues. This CDR3 is CASSSQANYGYTF. CDR3 sequence (DNA): TGTGCCAGCAGCTCCCAGGCTAACTATGGCTACACCTTC.

This clone has a handful of counts. The CDR3 bases are TGTGCCAGCAGTGAAGATCCGGGAGGCGCAGATACGCAGTATTTT. Protein: CASSEDPGGADTQYF. The chain uses TRBV6-1 and TRBJ2-3; 7 bases agree with TRBD2. Germline V gene sequence: CDR1 MNHNS, CDR2 SASEGT. The V gene end was trimmed by 1 base and the J gene end by 4 bases; junction bases not matched to a gene: 5. The CDR3 extends over 15 amino acids.

CDR3 loop: CASGSGTGGGQPQHF. CDR3 sequence (DNA): TGTGCCAGCGGGTCCGGGACAGGGGGTGGTCAGCCCCAGCATTTT. V usage is TRBV6-5 and J usage is TRBJ1-5; 11 nucleotides align to TRBD1. Trimming cost V 8 bases and J 6 bases; bases outside gene matches: 9. There are 15 residues in the CDR3. From germline, CDR1 is MNHEY and CDR2 SVGAGI.

A few counts support this clone. The rearrangement uses TRBV5-1 and TRBJ1-2; 8 nucleotides match TRBD1. Germline CDR1 reads SGHRS; CDR2 reads YFSETQ. The CDR3 contains 14 residues. Trimming cost V 3 bases and J 6 bases; bases outside gene matches: 7. CDR3 loop: CASSSDDRGDGYTF. In nucleotides, the CDR3 is TGCGCCAGCAGCTCCGACGACAGGGGAGATGGCTACACCTTC.